This T cell receptor (beta chain) was identified in a study of shared clonotypes between healthy human individuals. Germline assignment: CDR1 MNHEY and CDR2 SVGAGI. V shed 2 bases, J shed 4 bases, and the junction held 0 bases outside the gene matches. The CDR3 has 14 residues. Note on this clone: What it binds is unknown.

Naive CD8 populations comprised CD45RO-negative cells positively selected for CCR7, excluding terminally differentiated effector memory CD45RA+ cells. Profiling relied on immunoSEQ multiplex PCR, and the TCRdb table lists in-frame clones only, not all of them. The sample shows 1.5 million to 2.5 million clones, roughly 94% of them seen only once. Study-wide results and caveats: Represented genetic and exposure-history diversity was restricted by having few donors.

The gene calls are TRBV6-5 and TRBJ2-2; 8 bases agree with TRBD1. The sample comprised naive CD8+ T cells sorted from blood. The origin of this receptor is a man between 18 and 29 years old in good health. The CDR3 DNA reads as TGTGCCAGCAGTTACCAGGGGGCCACCGGGGAGCTGTTTTTT. The encoded protein is CASSYQGATGELFF.